The present T cell receptor (beta chain) was sequenced within a study of T cells in Graves' hyperthyroidism and ophthalmopathy. This clonotype has just a few counts. Researchers took RNA transcripts and amplified the TCR beta CDR3 regions from them. HTBI primers were the set used in a first-round RT-PCR of the TCR CDR3. TCRdb reanalysed the multiplex PCR reads using MiXCR and keeps one entry per CDR3 protein. The sample consists of some 270,000 distinct CDR3 sequences, approximately 13% of them appearing once. The CDR3 has 14 amino acids. The V segment lost 9 bases and the J segment 0 bases; nucleotides outside the gene matches: 5. Germline V gives CDR1 MGHDK, CDR2 SYGVNS. Aged 18 to 65, the patients had hyperthyroidism that was newly diagnosed and had lasted under 2 months. Uncontrolled infection, other autoimmune disease, pregnancy or lactation disqualified patients from enrolment. The authors took PBMCs from roughly 10 ml fresh peripheral blood.

V and J are TRBV25-1 and TRBJ2-1, with TRBD1 matching 7 bases. What was sequenced was blood. This receptor was identified in a woman in her forties with Graves' hyperthyroidism. The CDR3 spells CASEGAVSYNEQFF. CDR3 bases: TGTGCCAGTGAGGGGGCAGTCTCCTACAATGAGCAGTTCTTC.